This entry is about one T cell receptor (beta chain). TCRdb itself ran the 5' RACE reads through MiXCR, one entry per CDR3 protein. Altogether fewer than 110,000 distinct CDR3 sequences are present, around 14% being singletons, with the ten largest covering 35% to 40%. J lost 4 bases, V lost 6 bases, and 11 bases had no gene match. The CDR3 contains 15 residues. Germline loops: CDR1 SEHNR, CDR2 FQNEAQ (reference sequence). This entry is derived from a study of T-cell memory formation after mild COVID-19. The TCR was taken from a man between 18 and 29 years old who had mild COVID-19 (a few samples of this study predate the infection). Cell type and time point are not known. The sequencing input was PBMCs or a T cell subset sorted from them (not recorded which). The gene calls are TRBV7-9 and TRBJ2-7, with 8 nucleotides matching TRBD1. The CDR3 region is CASSSLGRGPYEQYV. CDR3 sequence (DNA): TGTGCCAGCAGTTCTTTAGGCAGGGGGCCTTACGAGCAGTACGTC.